These T cell receptor beta chains were read from a single sample in a study of OX40 agonist ivuxolimab in advanced cancers. Method: immunoSEQ multiplex PCR; TCRdb's copy keeps in-frame clones and lacks some. The repertoire holds tens of thousands of clones, 88% seen once, with roughly 0.27% in the top ten. The sample consisted of CD4+ or CD8+ T cells sorted from blood, taken in a trial of the OX40 agonist ivuxolimab. The receptors derive from an adult with an advanced solid tumor such as melanoma, head and neck, liver or kidney cancer. The CDR3 runs from the conserved cysteine through the conserved F or W. The order of the fields is D gene, J gene, clone size, V gene, CDR3 protein, CDR3 DNA. A D gene is named only where the DNA matches it firmly. Clone size, where shown, is once, few, many, or a class for clones that have expanded.

.,TRBJ1-5,.,TRBV19,CASTDRSGSNQPQHF,TGTGCCAGTACCGATCGGTCCGGTAGCAATCAGCCCCAGCATTTT
.,TRBJ2-3,once,TRBV19,CASSSPGMSDTQYF,TGTGCCAGTAGCAGTCCGGGGATGTCAGATACGCAGTATTTT
.,TRBJ2-3,.,TRBV18,CASSPPGARSTDTQYF,TGTGCCAGCTCACCACCCGGAGCGCGAAGCACAGATACGCAGTATTTT
.,TRBJ2-7,once,TRBV7-9,CASNTWGAGSSSYEQYF,TGTGCCAGCAATACTTGGGGTGCAGGCTCAAGCTCCTACGAGCAGTACTTC
.,TRBJ2-3,.,TRBV28,CATAPSGLEDTQYF,TGTGCCACCGCCCCCTCAGGGTTAGAGGATACGCAGTATTTT
.,TRBJ2-7,few,TRBV7-2,CASSLALVSEQYF,TGTGCCAGCAGCTTAGCTCTAGTATCCGAGCAGTACTTC
TRBD2,TRBJ2-7,.,TRBV9,CASSVGTSGPYEQYF,TGTGCCAGCAGCGTAGGGACTAGCGGACCCTACGAGCAGTACTTC
.,TRBJ2-3,.,TRBV9,CASSVGSGLVTSTDTQYF,TGTGCCAGCAGCGTAGGGAGCGGGTTGGTCACTAGCACAGATACGCAGTATTTT
TRBD2,TRBJ2-7,.,TRBV5-1,CASSVSSGAYEQYF,TGCGCCAGCAGCGTCTCTAGCGGGGCGTACGAGCAGTACTTC
TRBD2,TRBJ2-1,.,TRBV7-7,CASSDSSGVSYNEQFF,TGTGCCAGCAGCGACTCTAGCGGGGTTTCCTACAATGAGCAGTTCTTC
.,TRBJ2-7,.,TRBV10-3,CATGDYEQYF,TGTGCTACCGGGGACTACGAGCAGTACTTC
.,TRBJ2-1,.,TRBV6-4,CASSVEDGNEQFF,TGTGCCAGCAGTGTAGAGGACGGCAATGAGCAGTTCTTC
.,TRBJ2-3,.,TRBV6-6,CASSYSRGTDTQYF,TGTGCCAGCAGTTACTCTAGGGGGACAGATACGCAGTATTTT
.,TRBJ2-1,.,TRBV18,CASSPALRNEQFF,TGTGCCAGCTCACCAGCGCTCCGTAATGAGCAGTTCTTC
.,TRBJ1-1,.,TRBV28,CASSSGMNTEAFF,TGTGCCAGCAGTTCGGGGATGAACACTGAAGCTTTCTTT
TRBD1,TRBJ1-5,.,TRBV28,CASSLTAGGSQPQHF,TGTGCCAGCAGTTTAACTGCAGGGGGAAGTCAGCCCCAGCATTTT
TRBD1,TRBJ1-3,.,TRBV12-5,CASGLLSPGQGGTGNTIYF,TGTGCTAGTGGTTTGCTTTCACCGGGACAGGGCGGCACTGGAAACACCATATATTTT
.,TRBJ2-7,.,TRBV5-4,CASSLRSGSYEQYF,TGTGCCAGCAGCTTGAGGAGTGGTTCCTACGAGCAGTACTTC
.,TRBJ2-5,.,TRBV7-8,CASSFKSNQETQYF,TGTGCCAGCAGCTTTAAGAGCAACCAAGAGACCCAGTACTTC
TRBD2,TRBJ2-6,.,TRBV5-4,CASSHGLAGEFGANVLTF,TGTGCCAGCAGCCACGGACTAGCGGGAGAGTTTGGGGCCAACGTCCTGACTTTC
TRBD2,TRBJ2-7,.,TRBV6-4,CASSGPIAGEGYEQYF,TGTGCCAGCAGTGGGCCAATAGCGGGAGAGGGTTACGAGCAGTACTTC
.,TRBJ2-5,.,TRBV10-3,CAISELNSETQYF,TGTGCCATCAGTGAGCTCAACTCGGAGACCCAGTACTTC
.,TRBJ2-5,.,TRBV18,CASSPTTQGIGETQYF,TGTGCCAGCTCACCGACGACACAGGGAATTGGCGAGACCCAGTACTTC
.,TRBJ2-1,.,TRBV19,CASSTGPGRSYNEQFF,TGTGCCAGTAGTACGGGTCCGGGACGGTCCTACAATGAGCAGTTCTTC
TRBD1,TRBJ2-5,.,TRBV27,CASRGQGALGETQYF,TGTGCCAGCCGGGGACAGGGGGCCTTGGGAGAGACCCAGTACTTC
.,TRBJ2-7,.,TRBV6-5,CASIAPGQDEQYF,TGTGCCAGCATCGCGCCAGGGCAGGACGAGCAGTACTTC
.,TRBJ1-1,few,TRBV11-2,CASSLDHSTRQVTEAFF,TGTGCCAGCAGCTTAGACCACTCAACGAGGCAAGTCACTGAAGCTTTCTTT
.,TRBJ2-2,.,TRBV10-2,CASSVSSTGELFF,TGCGCCAGCAGTGTTAGTAGCACCGGGGAGCTGTTTTTT
TRBD2,TRBJ2-1,.,TRBV6-5,CASRATEGRVWFF,TGTGCCAGCAGGGCGACGGAGGGGAGGGTTTGGTTCTTC
.,TRBJ1-5,few,TRBV19,CASSTTGNQPQHF,TGTGCCAGTAGTACGACAGGCAATCAGCCCCAGCATTTT
.,TRBJ1-5,.,TRBV6-1,CASMSRQSPNQPQHF,TGTGCCAGCATGAGCAGGCAATCCCCCAATCAGCCCCAGCATTTT
.,TRBJ2-2,once,TRBV9,CASSTKSVWGGELFF,TGTGCCAGCAGCACAAAGAGCGTCTGGGGCGGGGAGCTGTTTTTT
.,TRBJ1-3,.,TRBV6-5,CASSSNNGFLCF,TGTGCCAGCAGTTCCAACAACGGGTTTCTCTGTTTT
TRBD2,TRBJ2-1,.,TRBV4-1,CASSQQPSGISYNEQFF,TGCGCCAGCAGCCAACAACCTAGCGGGATCTCCTACAATGAGCAGTTCTTC